The 5 T cell receptor beta chains below all came from one sample that was sequenced in a study of cytomegalovirus exposure and HLA in healthy donors. PCR employed 60 Vbeta and 13 Jbeta primers. Produced via immunoSEQ multiplex PCR; TCRdb's table is partial and in-frame only. Of 130,000 or so clones detected, 79% appear once; the ten largest clones hold less than 1.1%. Sample: PBMCs. The receptors were sampled from a male donor in good health and CMV-seronegative.

This clone was detected only a few times. The rearrangement uses TRBV27 and TRBJ1-1, with 7 positions matching TRBD1. The V and J ends lost 2 bases and 5 bases, in that order; junction bases with no gene match: 5. The CDR3 is made up of 14 amino acids. The germline CDR1 and CDR2 sequences are MNHEY and SMNVEV (reference sequence). The CDR3 nucleotides read TGTGCCAGCAGTTTAAACAGGGGAGGTACTGAAGCTTTCTTT. This translates into CASSLNRGGTEAFF.

The chain recombines TRBV7-2 with TRBJ2-2, with 8 bases that match TRBD2. There are 14 residues in the CDR3. Germline assignment: CDR1 SGHTA and CDR2 FQGNSA. Unmatched junction bases numbered 3, after V lost 5 bases and J lost 4 bases. CDR3 amino acids: CASSRRGVTGELFF. The CDR3 region has the DNA TGTGCCAGCAGCCGGCGGGGGGTCACCGGGGAGCTGTTTTTT.

This chain connects TRBV4-3 to TRBJ2-5; tentatively, D is TRBD1 (5 bases). Deletions cut 0 bases from V and 9 bases from J, with 17 bases between. The CDR3 has 15 residues. Germline V gives CDR1 LGHNA, CDR2 YSLEER. CDR3 in DNA: TGCGCCAGCAGCCAAGATTGGGGCTCCTATAAGCCCCAGTACTTC. Translated, it gives CASSQDWGSYKPQYF.

CDR3 sequence: CASSPGEETQYF. CDR3 bases: TGTGCCAGCAGTCCAGGTGAAGAGACCCAGTACTTC. The J gene is TRBJ2-5, the V gene TRBV11-2, with D hard to call. The germline V gene has CDR1 SGHAT and CDR2 FQNNGV. Between the trimmed V and J ends, which lost 6 bases and 3 bases, there was a span of 8 bases. CDR3 length equals 12 residues.

The chain recombines TRBV4-3 with TRBJ2-3; 10 nucleotides match TRBD2. The germline CDR1 and CDR2 sequences are LGHNA and YSLEER. CDR3 length: 15 residues. The V and J ends lost 4 bases and 4 bases, in that order; junction bases with no gene match: 5. CDR3 sequence (DNA): TGCGCCAGCAGCCTAGCGGGGGGCCACGCAGATACGCAGTATTTT. This gives the protein CASSLAGGHADTQYF.